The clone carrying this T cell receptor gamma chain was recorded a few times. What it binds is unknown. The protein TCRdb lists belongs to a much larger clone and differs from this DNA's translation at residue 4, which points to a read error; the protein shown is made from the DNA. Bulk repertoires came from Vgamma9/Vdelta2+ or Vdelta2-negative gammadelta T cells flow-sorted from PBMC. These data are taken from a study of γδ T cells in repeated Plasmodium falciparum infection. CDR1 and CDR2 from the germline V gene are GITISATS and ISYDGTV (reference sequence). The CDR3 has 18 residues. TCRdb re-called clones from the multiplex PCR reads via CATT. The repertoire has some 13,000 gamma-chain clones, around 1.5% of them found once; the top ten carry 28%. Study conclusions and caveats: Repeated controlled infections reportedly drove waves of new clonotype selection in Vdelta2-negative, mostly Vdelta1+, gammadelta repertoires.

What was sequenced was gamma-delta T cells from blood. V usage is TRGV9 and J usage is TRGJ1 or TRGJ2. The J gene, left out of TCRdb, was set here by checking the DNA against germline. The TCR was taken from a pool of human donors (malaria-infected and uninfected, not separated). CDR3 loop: CALCEVQSYNSNYYKKLF. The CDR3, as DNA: TGTGCCTTGTGTGAGGTGCAGTCCTACAATTCGAATTATTATAAGAAACTCTTT.